A selection of T cell receptor beta chains follows, all from one sample in a study of blood T cell repertoires in COVID-19. Libraries were prepared by immunoSEQ multiplex PCR; TCRdb keeps only in-frame clonotypes and omits some of them. The repertoire has 410,000 or so clones, approximately 89% of them found once; the top ten carry about 1.4%. The source material was peripheral blood. The source is a woman aged 40 to 55 with COVID-19, enrolled during active disease. CDR3s include the opening cysteine and the closing phenylalanine or tryptophan.

cdr3_aa v_call
CASSLRGGSPSYEQYF TRBV7-3
CASSQDLTQRDRTYEQYF TRBV4-3
CATAPSTGPDTQYF TRBV24-1
CASSSTGYGAKNIQYF TRBV5-4
CASSERGRTSGIDGELFF TRBV25-1
CASSLVTGQPQHF TRBV7-2
CASSLARIVNSGNTIYF TRBV7-9
CASTTPRQYNSPLHF TRBV7-3
CASSQDTSRYNEQFF TRBV2
CAIGEPTQGTYEQYF TRBV10-3
CASSQPGTKYTGELFF TRBV4-2
CASSLWGRGGTDTQYF TRBV14
CASSIGRRTGELFF TRBV19
CASSLAGVGYTF TRBV7-3
CASSLQGAGNTIYF TRBV5-1
CASNKGWGEEDEKLFF TRBV7-9
CASSSPRQGRNTEAFF TRBV28
CASSQVGGRGRGGTEAFF TRBV4-1
CASNSYRGQRDGYTF TRBV2
CASSISKGQRQFF TRBV19
CSVERQGMDTQYF TRBV29-1
CASSGYSGGNQPQHF TRBV2
CASSLDSTGTGAYGYTF TRBV5-8
CASSVRQGSNVFSEKLFF TRBV28
CASSEAQINEKLFF TRBV2
CASSESRTGGYEQFF TRBV5-5
CASSRLTGGDSPLHF TRBV4-3
CASALEGTRNTEAFF TRBV7-2
CASSFGGSGYEQYF TRBV7-3
CASDKSYNEQFF TRBV23-1
CASSHLTGARNNEAFF TRBV18
CASSGGTSPYNEQFF TRBV5-8
CASSLPQGAEAFF TRBV28
CASSLNIRPAVGSYGSGELFF TRBV7-3
CASSILLGGYEQYF TRBV2
CASSQGLAGGPGTGELFF TRBV4-3
CASSLMRHIQETQYF TRBV7-2
CASSPPGVQPGSSPLHF TRBV18
CASSPQSGLGSEQFF TRBV7-9
CASSVSPFRTPQETQYF TRBV9
CASSKAGGGTGVKADTQYF TRBV21-1
CASSPTGVEEKLFF TRBV6-5
CASSLAGREETQYF TRBV5-1